Below, 26 T cell receptor beta chains from the same sample are listed, as sequenced in a study of cytomegalovirus exposure and HLA in healthy donors. Researchers ran the PCR with 60 Vbeta and 13 Jbeta primers. TCRdb's copy holds only in-frame clones and misses some; the assay was immunoSEQ multiplex PCR. This sample has about 150,000 clones, with more than 75% found just once. Sequencing was done on a sample of PBMCs. All receptors derive from a man aged 25-40 years in good health and CMV-seropositive.

This chain connects TRBV27 to TRBJ1-3; D might be TRBD1 (5 bases). This CDR3 is 14 amino acids long. Trimming left V 5 bases short and J 4 bases short, with 12 bases between. CDR1 is MNHEY, CDR2 SMNVEV, per germline (reference sequence). This chain's CDR3 is CASSPSGGGNTIYF. As DNA, the CDR3 is TGTGCCAGCAGTCCCTCGGGGGGAGGAAACACCATATATTTT.

The CDR3: CASSIGAASYEQYF. DNA of the CDR3: TGTGCCAGTAGTATAGGGGCAGCCTCCTACGAGCAGTACTTC. This chain links TRBV19 with TRBJ2-7; D call uncertain. Germline CDR1 LNHDA, CDR2 SQIVND (reference sequence). V was clipped by 1 base and J by 0 bases, with 7 bases between them. The CDR3 is 14 amino acids.

V usage is TRBV7-9 and J usage is TRBJ2-5, with D maybe TRBD1 (5 bases). The germline gives CDR1 SEHNR, CDR2 FQNEAQ (reference sequence). The CDR3 covers 15 residues. Trimming took off 4 bases at V and 5 bases at J, with 17 bases between the two ends. Written as DNA, the CDR3 is TGTGCCAGCAGCTCGCCGTGGGGCGTATTCGAGACCCAGTACTTC. Amino acid sequence: CASSSPWGVFETQYF.

This rearrangement joins TRBV7-9 to TRBJ2-5; a possible D gene is TRBD1 (6 bases). CDR1 and CDR2 from the germline V gene are SEHNR and FQNEAQ (reference sequence). There are 13 residues in the CDR3. The V end was cut by 5 bases, the J end by 2 bases, with 9 bases between. CDR3 in DNA: TGTGCCAGCAGCCTGGACAGTCAAGAGACCCAGTACTTC. Its protein is CASSLDSQETQYF.

The chain uses TRBV11-2 and TRBJ2-7; D is unresolved. The V end lost 5 bases, the J end lost 2 bases, and 13 bases lay between the germline ends. CDR3 length: 14 residues. CDR1 SGHAT and CDR2 FQNNGV come from the germline V gene. The CDR3 DNA follows: TGTGCCAGCAGCCCAGACTGGAATCCCTACGAGCAGTACTTC. Protein product: CASSPDWNPYEQYF.

The gene calls are TRBV27 and TRBJ2-3; TRBD2 aligns across 10 bases. This CDR3 is 17 amino acids long. Germline V gives CDR1 MNHEY, CDR2 SMNVEV (reference sequence). J was trimmed by 0 bases and V by 0 bases; bases with no gene match: 3. The CDR3 is CASSLSPLAGSTDTQYF. The CDR3 DNA is TGTGCCAGCAGTTTATCCCCACTAGCGGGAAGCACAGATACGCAGTATTTT.

The gene calls are TRBV5-1 and TRBJ2-5; TRBD2 matches 8 bases. The V gene end was trimmed by 0 bases and the J gene end by 3 bases; junction bases not matched to a gene: 4. CDR1 is SGHRS, CDR2 YFSETQ, per germline. CDR3 length equals 15 residues. The CDR3: CASSLAVGREETQYF. The CDR3 region has the DNA TGCGCCAGCAGCTTGGCAGTCGGGAGGGAAGAGACCCAGTACTTC.

DNA of the CDR3: TGTGCCATCAGTGAGTCGGCCCGTCGCTCCTACGAGCAGTACTTC. It translates to CAISESARRSYEQYF. The chain couples TRBV10-3 to TRBJ2-7, with D uncertain. Germline V gene sequence: CDR1 ENHRY, CDR2 SYGVKD. This CDR3 has 15 amino acids. V was pared by 0 bases and J by 0 bases, with 9 bases between.

This sequence joins TRBV5-1 and TRBJ1-3; the D gene is possibly TRBD1 (6 bases). The CDR3 runs 13 residues. Trimming stripped 4 bases from V and 5 bases from J, with 10 bases between. CDR1 is SGHRS and CDR2 is YFSETQ in the germline V gene. CDR3 nucleotide sequence: TGCGCCAGCAGCCCACAGGGTCGAAACACCATATATTTT. It specifies CASSPQGRNTIYF.

The chain is built from TRBV18 and TRBJ1-1; 7 positions agree with TRBD1. Germline CDR1 KGHSH, CDR2 LQKENI. V was pared by 4 bases and J by 6 bases, with 8 bases of the junction left unmatched. The CDR3 is 14 amino acids. The CDR3 DNA is TGTGCCAGCTCACTAGACAGGGTGGGCGCTGAAGCTTTCTTT. This sequence encodes CASSLDRVGAEAFF.

The chain combines TRBV9 with TRBJ2-3; the match to TRBD2 covers 10 bases. Unmatched junction bases numbered 5, after V lost 0 bases and J lost 1 base. Germline V lookup: CDR1 SGDLS, CDR2 YYNGEE. This CDR3 is 17 amino acids long. CDR3 residues: CASSVAASGSGTDTQYF. CDR3 DNA: TGTGCCAGCAGCGTAGCGGCTAGCGGGAGCGGCACAGATACGCAGTATTTT. The entire variable domain, with the rest obtained from reference TRBV9 and TRBJ2-3, is as follows: DSGVTQTPKHLITATGQRVTLRCSPRSGDLSVYWYQQSLDQGLQFLIQYYNGEERAKGNILERFSAQQFPDLHSELNLSSLELGDSALYFCASSVAASGSGTDTQYFGPGTRLTVL.

The chain employs TRBV15 and TRBJ2-3, with D possibly TRBD2 on 6 matching bases. Germline V gene sequence: CDR1 LNHNV, CDR2 YYDKDF (reference sequence). The CDR3 totals 15 residues. The V gene lost 0 bases and the J gene lost 6 bases, with 13 bases spanning the gap. The CDR3 protein is CATSRDVASADTQYF. The CDR3 region has the DNA TGTGCCACCAGCAGAGATGTGGCTAGCGCTGATACGCAGTATTTT.

The J gene is TRBJ2-6, the V gene TRBV28; TRBD2 matches 9 bases. This CDR3 contains 17 residues. V lost 11 bases to trimming and J lost 0 bases; unmatched junction nucleotides: 11. Germline assignment: CDR1 MDHEN and CDR2 SYDVKM. As DNA, the CDR3 is TGTGCCGCGGGAGGGGTGATCGGGAGCTCTGGGGCCAACGTCCTGACTTTC. This encodes CAAGGVIGSSGANVLTF.

Details on this clone: The sample has other DNA sequences that encode this CDR3 too. The V gene is TRBV5-1, the J gene TRBJ2-7; the match to TRBD2 covers 15 bases. The ends lost 4 bases at V and 4 bases at J; junction bases unmatched: 6. From germline, CDR1 is SGHRS and CDR2 YFSETQ. The CDR3 totals 16 residues. The CDR3 region is CASSPGLAGGFYEQYF. The CDR3 region has the DNA TGCGCCAGCAGCCCCGGACTAGCGGGAGGGTTTTACGAGCAGTACTTC.

The chain joins TRBV5-6 to TRBJ2-7, with 15 bases lining up with TRBD2. J was trimmed by 5 bases and V by 2 bases; bases with no gene match: 14. This CDR3 is built from 19 residues. Germline-derived CDR1 and CDR2 are SGHDT and YYEEEE. CDR3 residues: CASSLWTSGRASRKDEQYF. The CDR3 DNA sequence: TGTGCCAGCAGCTTATGGACTAGCGGGAGGGCCTCGAGGAAGGACGAGCAGTACTTC.

The chain recombines TRBV13 with TRBJ2-1, with 13 bases matching TRBD2. The J segment lost 6 bases and the V segment lost 0 bases, leaving 5 bases of the junction unmatched. The CDR3 is 17 residues long. Germline values: CDR1 PRHDT, CDR2 FYEKMQ (reference sequence). The chain's CDR3 is CASSLGLAGGPANEQFF. The CDR3, as DNA: TGTGCCAGCAGCTTAGGACTAGCGGGAGGGCCAGCCAATGAGCAGTTCTTC.

The chain couples TRBV6-6 to TRBJ1-5; 7 positions match TRBD1. This CDR3 is 15 amino acids long. The ends lost 2 bases at V and 4 bases at J; junction bases unmatched: 5. CDR1 MNHNY and CDR2 SVGAGI come from the germline V gene (reference sequence). CDR3: CASSYAGGKNQPQHF. In nucleotides, the CDR3 is TGTGCCAGCAGTTACGCAGGGGGGAAGAATCAGCCCCAGCATTTT.

The chain combines TRBV30 with TRBJ1-3, with D maybe TRBD1 (5 bases). Germline V gene lookup returns CDR1 GTSNPN and CDR2 SVGIG (reference sequence). Trimming cost V 2 bases and J 2 bases, with 7 bases left between them. CDR3 length: 13 residues. CDR3 sequence (DNA): TGTGCCTGGAGTCCGACAGCTGGAAACACCATATATTTT. This gives the protein CAWSPTAGNTIYF.

This chain's CDR3 is CASLSGRFGEQYF. Written as DNA, the CDR3 is TGTGCCAGTCTTAGCGGGAGGTTTGGCGAGCAGTACTTC. The rearrangement joins TRBV28 to TRBJ2-7; 10 nucleotides agree with TRBD2. Germline CDR1 and CDR2: MDHEN and SYDVKM. CDR3 length equals 13 residues. With 9 bases clipped from V and 6 bases from J, the junction kept 8 bases outside the gene matches.

J is TRBJ1-1 and V is TRBV28; 7 bases line up with TRBD1. The V and J ends lost 2 bases and 2 bases, in that order; junction bases with no gene match: 11. Germline CDR1 and CDR2: MDHEN and SYDVKM. This CDR3 is built from 17 residues. CDR3 amino acids: CASSLRGQALGNTEAFF. In DNA, the CDR3 is TGTGCCAGCAGTTTACGCGGACAGGCGTTAGGAAACACTGAAGCTTTCTTT. Full variable domain (outside the CDR3, taken from reference TRBV28 and TRBJ1-1): DVKVTQSSRYLVKRTGEKVFLECVQDMDHENMFWYRQDPGLGLRLIYFSYDVKMKEKGDIPEGYSVSREKKERFSLILESASTNQTSMYLCASSLRGQALGNTEAFFGQGTRLTVV.

V usage is TRBV29-1 and J usage is TRBJ1-3; the match to TRBD1 covers 12 bases. V gave up 0 bases and J gave up 2 bases; unmatched junction bases: 5. This CDR3 is 17 amino acids long. Germline V gives CDR1 SQVTM, CDR2 ANQGSEA. CDR3 protein: CSVEEIRDRGPGNTIYF. The CDR3 DNA reads as TGCAGCGTTGAAGAGATCAGGGACAGGGGGCCTGGAAACACCATATATTTT.

This sequence joins TRBV5-4 and TRBJ1-2, with 9 bases aligning to TRBD1. V lost 4 bases to trimming and J lost 3 bases; unmatched junction nucleotides: 7. The germline gives CDR1 SGHNT, CDR2 YYREEE (reference sequence). This CDR3 has 15 amino acids. CDR3 protein: CASSPGQGYDYGYTF. DNA for the CDR3: TGTGCCAGCAGCCCGGGACAGGGCTATGACTATGGCTACACCTTC.

The rearrangement links TRBV28 to TRBJ2-7; 8 positions agree with TRBD2. The ends lost 5 bases at V and 1 base at J; junction bases unmatched: 10. The germline V gene encodes CDR1 MDHEN and CDR2 SYDVKM. This CDR3 has 16 residues. Here the CDR3 DNA reads TGTGCCAGCAGTCCCCGGGTTAGCGGGACATCCTACGAGCAGTACTTC. Protein sequence: CASSPRVSGTSYEQYF.

The V call is TRBV6-6, the J call TRBJ2-3, with 8 positions matching TRBD2. CDR1 and CDR2 from the germline V gene are MNHNY and SVGAGI (reference sequence). CDR3 length equals 16 residues. V lost 0 bases and J lost 2; bases outside the gene matches: 4. The CDR3 loop is CASSYSTSGFTDTQYF. The CDR3 DNA follows: TGTGCCAGCAGTTACTCTACTAGCGGCTTCACAGATACGCAGTATTTT.

The rearrangement links TRBV6-5 to TRBJ1-1; D is ambiguous. Germline V gene sequence: CDR1 MNHEY, CDR2 SVGAGI. The CDR3 has 13 amino acids. V was pared by 2 bases and J by 1 base, with 5 bases between. CDR3 protein: CASSYRANTEAFF. CDR3 DNA: TGTGCCAGCAGTTACCGCGCGAACACTGAAGCTTTCTTT.

The gene calls are TRBV7-9 and TRBJ2-1; 13 bases line up with TRBD2. Germline assignment: CDR1 SEHNR and CDR2 FQNEAQ (reference sequence). The junction had 9 bases not matched to a gene; V was cut back by 6 bases and J by 7 bases. The CDR3 contains 16 residues. The CDR3 nucleotides are TGTGCCAGCAGATCGAAGACTAGCGGGAGGTTAAATGAGCAGTTCTTC. This codes for CASRSKTSGRLNEQFF.